A selection of T cell receptor beta chains follows, all from one sample in a study of blood T cell repertoires in COVID-19. The protocol was immunoSEQ multiplex PCR, while the TCRdb copy is restricted to in-frame clones and leaves out a portion. The data contain about 190,000 clones, roughly 80% of them singletons. Source material: peripheral blood. The source is a middle-aged woman with acute or convalescent COVID-19. Both conserved end residues are part of each CDR3. D genes are given only for firm matches. Clone size is shown for a subset of rows, as once, few, many or a class of expanded clone.

J gene	V gene	clone size	D gene	CDR3 protein	CDR3 DNA
TRBJ1-2	TRBV7-9	.	.	CASSTRLGALEIYGYTF	TGTGCCAGCAGCACCCGGCTAGGGGCCCTTGAGATCTATGGCTACACCTTC
TRBJ2-1	TRBV7-9	.	.	CASSFVFSPYNEQFF	TGTGCCAGCAGCTTCGTATTCTCCCCCTACAATGAGCAGTTCTTC
TRBJ1-5	TRBV30	few	.	CAWSVRGGVNQPQHF	TGTGCCTGGAGTGTACGGGGGGGCGTAAATCAGCCCCAGCATTTT
TRBJ1-2	TRBV7-9	few	.	CASSNAGSSYGYTF	TGTGCCAGCAGCAACGCGGGGTCCTCCTATGGCTACACCTTC
TRBJ1-6	TRBV6-5	.	.	CASSGDMYNSPLHF	TGTGCCAGCAGCGGTGACATGTATAATTCACCCCTCCACTTT
TRBJ1-1	TRBV30	.	.	CAWTGVRTEAFF	TGTGCCTGGACAGGGGTCCGGACTGAAGCTTTCTTT
TRBJ2-2	TRBV29-1	.	TRBD1	CSVADRGRLTGELFF	TGCAGCGTCGCAGACAGGGGGCGACTCACCGGGGAGCTGTTTTTT
TRBJ2-7	TRBV2	.	.	CASTQGLGSSYEQYF	TGTGCCAGCACGCAAGGACTTGGAAGCTCCTACGAGCAGTACTTC
TRBJ1-5	TRBV7-2	.	.	CASSLVAGKDQPQHF	TGTGCCAGCAGCTTAGTAGCAGGGAAGGATCAGCCCCAGCATTTT
TRBJ2-1	TRBV6-6	.	TRBD2	CASSGLAGVFGEQFF	TGTGCCAGCAGTGGACTAGCGGGAGTATTTGGGGAGCAGTTCTTC
TRBJ2-5	TRBV3-1/TRBV3-2	.	.	CASSQALSVETQYF	TGTGCCAGCAGCCAAGCTCTCAGCGTTGAGACCCAGTACTTC
TRBJ1-3	TRBV20-1	.	.	CSASRSVSGNTIYF	TGCAGTGCTAGTCGTTCGGTCTCTGGAAACACCATATATTTT
TRBJ1-5	TRBV28	.	TRBD1	CASSLSWDRNQPQHF	TGTGCCAGCAGTTTATCCTGGGACAGAAATCAGCCCCAGCATTTT
TRBJ1-3	TRBV28	.	TRBD1	CASSPPGQGGNTIYF	TGTGCCAGCAGTCCCCCCGGACAGGGCGGAAACACCATATATTTT
TRBJ2-7	TRBV5-4	.	.	CASSLDWQGSYEQYF	TGTGCCAGCAGCTTGGATTGGCAGGGCAGCTACGAGCAGTACTTC
TRBJ1-2	TRBV28	.	.	CASSFMSGSYGYTF	TGTGCCAGCAGTTTTATGTCAGGCTCCTATGGCTACACCTTC
TRBJ1-2	TRBV15	.	TRBD1	CATSRDRVGDRDNGYTF	TGTGCCACCAGCAGAGATCGTGTGGGGGACAGGGATAATGGCTACACCTTC
TRBJ1-2	TRBV10-3	once	TRBD1	CAISEPGTGYGYTF	TGTGCCATCAGTGAGCCCGGGACAGGGTATGGCTACACCTTC
TRBJ2-7	TRBV19	few	.	CASSTSSTGVYEQYF	TGTGCCAGTAGTACTTCGAGCACAGGCGTCTACGAGCAGTACTTC
TRBJ1-2	TRBV29-1	.	TRBD1	CSVQTGTHYGYTF	TGCAGCGTCCAGACAGGGACTCACTATGGCTACACCTTC
TRBJ2-7	TRBV2	.	TRBD2	CASSEAQGTSVEQYF	TGTGCCAGCAGTGAAGCGCAGGGGACTAGCGTCGAGCAGTACTTC
TRBJ2-2	TRBV27	.	.	CASSLSGVTNTGELFF	TGTGCCAGCAGTTTATCCGGGGTAACGAACACCGGGGAGCTGTTTTTT
TRBJ1-2	TRBV20-1	.	.	CSASYPDGYTF	TGCAGTGCTAGTTATCCGGATGGCTACACCTTC
TRBJ2-7	TRBV9	.	.	CASSVGQIYYEQYF	TGTGCCAGCAGCGTAGGCCAGATATACTACGAGCAGTACTTC
TRBJ1-1	TRBV11-2	.	.	CASSLGEANTEAFF	TGTGCCAGCAGCTTAGGGGAGGCGAACACTGAAGCTTTCTTT
TRBJ2-7	TRBV28	.	.	CASSLSGHLSYEQYF	TGTGCCAGCAGTTTATCGGGACACCTCTCCTACGAGCAGTACTTC
TRBJ2-5	TRBV11-1	few	TRBD1	CASSRQGAQETQYF	TGTGCCAGCAGTCGACAGGGGGCACAAGAGACCCAGTACTTC
TRBJ2-5	TRBV29-1	.	TRBD1	CSVGTGDAGAQYF	TGCAGCGTCGGGACAGGGGACGCTGGGGCCCAGTACTTC
TRBJ1-2	TRBV5-4	.	TRBD1	CASSTGTAIRFYGYTF	TGTGCCAGCAGCACCGGGACAGCCATTCGATTCTATGGCTACACCTTC
TRBJ1-1	TRBV7-9	.	TRBD1	CAGGGDRFSGTEAFF	TGTGCCGGAGGGGGGGACAGGTTTTCTGGAACTGAAGCTTTCTTT
TRBJ2-7	TRBV7-9	few	TRBD1	CASNPGQDSYEQYF	TGTGCCAGCAACCCTGGACAGGACTCCTACGAGCAGTACTTC
TRBJ2-3	TRBV4-1	.	.	CASRPTGRRSTDTQYF	TGCGCCAGCAGACCCACAGGGAGAAGGAGCACAGATACGCAGTATTTT
TRBJ2-1	TRBV5-4	.	.	CASSSPQEQFF	TGTGCCAGCAGCTCCCCCCAAGAGCAGTTCTTC
TRBJ1-6	TRBV28	.	.	CASSAPPIRENNSPLHF	TGTGCCAGCAGCGCTCCGCCCATTAGAGAGAATAATTCACCCCTCCACTTT
TRBJ2-3	TRBV11-2	.	.	CASSLSRADTQYF	TGTGCCAGCAGCTTGAGCCGGGCAGATACGCAGTATTTT
TRBJ2-5	TRBV7-2	.	.	CASSSQGATQETQYF	TGTGCCAGCAGCTCACAGGGTGCAACTCAAGAGACCCAGTACTTC
TRBJ1-2	TRBV10-1	.	.	CASSESRGGGYTF	TGCGCCAGCAGTGAGTCGAGGGGGGGTGGCTACACCTTC
TRBJ2-7	TRBV5-1	.	TRBD1	CASEGTGPSGQYF	TGCGCCAGCGAGGGGACAGGGCCTTCCGGGCAGTACTTC
TRBJ2-3	TRBV2	once	.	CASSSTWSADTQYF	TGTGCCAGCAGTTCGACATGGTCGGCAGATACGCAGTATTTT
TRBJ2-1	TRBV7-9	.	.	CASSLAGGGEQFF	TGTGCCAGCAGCTTAGCAGGAGGAGGTGAGCAGTTCTTC
TRBJ1-1	TRBV27	.	.	CASRVGVRDTEAFF	TGTGCCAGCAGAGTAGGGGTTCGGGACACTGAAGCTTTCTTT
TRBJ2-1	TRBV13	.	TRBD2	CASSLVGGGAMNEQFF	TGTGCCAGCAGCTTAGTGGGCGGGGGGGCCATGAATGAGCAGTTCTTC
TRBJ2-7	TRBV6-5	.	TRBD2	CASSPGGTQPYEQYF	TGTGCCAGCAGTCCCGGGGGGACTCAGCCTTACGAGCAGTACTTC
TRBJ1-6	TRBV30	.	.	CAWSVQGYSPLHF	TGTGCCTGGAGTGTTCAGGGTTACTCACCCCTCCACTTT
TRBJ2-1	TRBV6-4	.	TRBD2	CASSDLAGEGYNEQFF	TGTGCCAGCAGTGACCTGGCGGGAGAGGGCTACAATGAGCAGTTCTTC
TRBJ1-2	TRBV27	once	.	CASSRWGLYTF	TGTGCCAGCAGTCGCTGGGGCCTCTACACCTTC
TRBJ2-2	TRBV7-8	few	TRBD1	CASRVDRANTGELFF	TGTGCCAGCAGGGTTGACAGGGCGAACACCGGGGAGCTGTTTTTT
TRBJ2-1	TRBV27	.	TRBD2	CASSFTSGSYNEQFF	TGTGCCAGCAGTTTCACTAGCGGGTCCTACAATGAGCAGTTCTTC
TRBJ2-3	TRBV19	.	.	CASSRQERTDTQYF	TGTGCCAGTAGCAGACAGGAGCGCACAGATACGCAGTATTTT
TRBJ1-2	TRBV9	.	.	CASSVARAGIGGYTF	TGTGCCAGCAGCGTAGCTAGGGCAGGGATCGGTGGCTACACCTTC
TRBJ1-1	TRBV7-8	.	.	CASSPVEGTEAFF	TGTGCCAGCAGCCCCGTTGAGGGCACTGAAGCTTTCTTT
TRBJ2-1	TRBV7-9	.	.	CASSSLTAGAQGNEQFF	TGTGCCAGCAGCTCTCTTACGGCGGGAGCGCAGGGGAATGAGCAGTTCTTC
TRBJ2-5	TRBV7-9	.	.	CASSLTGFAQYF	TGTGCCAGCAGCCTGACAGGCTTTGCCCAGTACTTC
TRBJ1-1	TRBV6-1	.	.	CASSYSGYNTEAFF	TGTGCCAGCAGTTATTCCGGGTATAACACTGAAGCTTTCTTT
TRBJ2-1	TRBV9	.	.	CASSVEPWRGGGEQFF	TGTGCCAGCAGCGTAGAGCCTTGGAGGGGAGGAGGTGAGCAGTTCTTC
TRBJ2-1	TRBV18	few	.	CASSPPGGGEQFF	TGTGCCAGCTCACCACCTGGGGGAGGAGAGCAGTTCTTC
TRBJ1-1	TRBV5-6	.	.	CASSWEGGDSEAFF	TGTGCCAGCAGCTGGGAGGGCGGAGACAGTGAAGCTTTCTTT
TRBJ2-1	TRBV7-9	.	TRBD2	CASSGTSGTYSSYNEQFF	TGTGCCAGCAGCGGGACTAGCGGGACCTATAGCTCCTACAATGAGCAGTTCTTC
TRBJ2-1	TRBV11-2	.	TRBD2	CATDGGDKQFF	TGTGCCACCGATGGGGGGGATAAGCAGTTCTTC